Below, 6 T cell receptor beta chains from the same sample are listed, as sequenced in a study of blood T cell repertoires in COVID-19. Assay: immunoSEQ multiplex PCR; the TCRdb copy retains only in-frame clones and omits some. There are fewer than 350,000 clones in the sample; 70% to 90% occur only once, and over 9% lies in the top ten. The sequencing input was PBMCs or T cells enriched from blood (not recorded which). The receptors were gathered from a woman in her 40s who had recovered from COVID-19.

The V and J genes are TRBV12-3 or TRBV12-4 and TRBJ2-7; TRBD2 is a possible D gene (5 bases). Trimming shortened V by 2 bases and J by 7 bases, and 9 bases separated the two germline ends. This CDR3 contains 12 residues. CDR3 bases: TGTGCCAGCAGTTTAAGTCCGGGAGAGCAGTACTTC. Translating it yields CASSLSPGEQYF.

The chain couples TRBV9 to TRBJ1-1; weak D call: TRBD1 (5 bases). The V end lost 3 bases, the J end lost 5 bases, and 11 bases lay between the germline ends. CDR3 length: 13 amino acids. In germline, CDR1 is SGDLS, CDR2 YYNGEE. CDR3 DNA sequence: TGTGCCAGCAGCGGAGGAACAGGTACTGAAGCTTTCTTT. Translating it yields CASSGGTGTEAFF.

The gene calls are TRBV28 and TRBJ2-5; 9 bases are a match to TRBD2. This CDR3 is built from 15 residues. CDR1 and CDR2 (germline): MDHEN, SYDVKM. V trimming: 5 bases; J trimming: 2 bases; junction bases outside the gene matches: 6. CDR3 nucleotides: TGTGCCAGCAGTCTAGCGGGAAACGCTCAAGAGACCCAGTACTTC. Amino acid sequence: CASSLAGNAQETQYF.

The chain recombines TRBV30 with TRBJ1-2; weak D call: TRBD1 (6 bases). Germline loops: CDR1 GTSNPN, CDR2 SVGIG (reference sequence). This CDR3 has 12 residues. V was clipped by 6 bases and J by 4 bases, with 12 bases between them. CDR3 sequence: CACPQGTYGYTF. The CDR3, as DNA: TGTGCCTGTCCACAGGGAACCTATGGCTACACCTTC.

This CDR3 is CASSDPGQGATEAFF. For the CDR3, the DNA is TGTGCCAGCAGTGACCCCGGACAGGGAGCCACTGAAGCTTTCTTT. The rearrangement links TRBV25-1 to TRBJ1-1; 8 bases agree with TRBD1. V dropped 3 bases and J dropped 4; count of bases not matched to a gene: 7. The germline V gene encodes CDR1 MGHDK and CDR2 SYGVNS. The CDR3 runs to 15 residues.

The chain is built from TRBV11-3 and TRBJ1-5, with D unresolved. The CDR3 has 13 residues. Deletions cut 0 bases from V and 7 bases from J, with 7 bases between. Germline V gene data show CDR1 as SGHNT and CDR2 as YENEEA. CDR3 nucleotide sequence: TGTGCCAGCAGCTTAGAATCGGGGCAGCCCCAGCATTTT. It encodes CASSLESGQPQHF.